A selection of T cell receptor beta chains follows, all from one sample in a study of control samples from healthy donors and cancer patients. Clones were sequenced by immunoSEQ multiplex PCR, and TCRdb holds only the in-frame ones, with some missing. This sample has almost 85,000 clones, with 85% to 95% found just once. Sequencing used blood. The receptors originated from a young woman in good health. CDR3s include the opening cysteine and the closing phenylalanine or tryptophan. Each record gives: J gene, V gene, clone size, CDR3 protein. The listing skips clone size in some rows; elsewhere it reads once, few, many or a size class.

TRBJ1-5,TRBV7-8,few,CASSLGHEQPQHF
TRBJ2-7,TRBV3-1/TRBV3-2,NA,CASSQAYTPRGRRNEQYF
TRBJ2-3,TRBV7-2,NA,CASSLGRGTDTQYF
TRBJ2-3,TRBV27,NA,CASSLREGTQYF
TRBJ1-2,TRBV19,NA,CASSSQGNRFYGYTF
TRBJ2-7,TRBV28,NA,CASSTVHLDRNRVSAYEQYF
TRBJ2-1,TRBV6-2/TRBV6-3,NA,CASSYPLSGGNEQFF
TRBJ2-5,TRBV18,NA,CASSPLPGLAGQETQYF
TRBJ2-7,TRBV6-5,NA,CASSYGGEQYF
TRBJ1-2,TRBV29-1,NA,CSVDEDRGYGYTF
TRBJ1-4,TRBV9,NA,CASSVGNGPNEKLFF
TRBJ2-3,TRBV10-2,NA,CASSESLAGDSQYF
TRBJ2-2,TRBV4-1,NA,CASSQGTSGDANTGELFF
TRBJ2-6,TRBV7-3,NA,CASSLTWFSGANVLTF
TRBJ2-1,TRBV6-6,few,CASSSRDHKYNEQFF
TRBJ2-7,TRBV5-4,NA,CASSGGVSGRSYEQYF
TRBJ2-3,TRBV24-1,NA,CATSDSVGTGRGPDTQYF
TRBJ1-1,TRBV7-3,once,CASSLDRGDTEAFF
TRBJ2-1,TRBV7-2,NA,CASTPLGEQFF
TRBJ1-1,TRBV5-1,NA,CASNNNMNTEAFF
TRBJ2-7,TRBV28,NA,CASQRTSGLYEQYF
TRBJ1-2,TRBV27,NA,CASSLYAGTPEGGYTF
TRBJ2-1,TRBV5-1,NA,CASSLETSGRVYEQFF
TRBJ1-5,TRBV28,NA,CASNYQPQHF
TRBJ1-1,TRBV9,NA,CASSVTGGGGNTEAFF
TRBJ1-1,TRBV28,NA,CASRQRDRGGTEAFF
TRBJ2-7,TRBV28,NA,CASTPLGLAGDYEQYF
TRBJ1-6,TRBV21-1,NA,CASKDRGRHYNSPLHF
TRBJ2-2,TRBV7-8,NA,CASTPTGLANLAGELFF
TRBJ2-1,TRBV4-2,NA,CASSQFLVRRDSYNEQFF
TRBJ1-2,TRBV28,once,CASNGANYGYTF
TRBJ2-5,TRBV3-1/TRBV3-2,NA,CASSRRLAGVYQETQYF
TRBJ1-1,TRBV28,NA,CAIGRGGHTEAFF
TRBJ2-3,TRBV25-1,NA,CASSDFTGPDTQYF
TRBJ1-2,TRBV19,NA,CASSKTEIYGYTF
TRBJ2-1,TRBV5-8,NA,CASSFLVRGGEQFF
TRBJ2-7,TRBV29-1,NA,CSVGGSYEQYF
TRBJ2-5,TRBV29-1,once,CSVVNRVETQYF
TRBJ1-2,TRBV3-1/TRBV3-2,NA,CASRSKGGTGDYGYTF
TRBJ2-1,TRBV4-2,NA,CASSPRTGPYNEQFF
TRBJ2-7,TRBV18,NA,CASKTSGTSYEQYF
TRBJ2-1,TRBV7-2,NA,CASSLQSYNEQFF